This T cell receptor beta chain originates from a study of blood T cell repertoires in COVID-19 (dated by TCRdb to 2018 to 2021). Concerning the study at large: The collaborator samples originated in the United States, Italy and Spain and spanned the acute and convalescent phases of COVID-19. The prospective study material was composed of cDNA or gDNA derived from T cells, B-cell-depleted T cells, or PBMCs. Deeply sampled blood TCRbeta repertoires from subjects exposed to, actively infected with, or recovered from COVID-19 were included in the dataset. The repertoires were made available in a free public database intended to serve as a resource for research on the immune response to SARS-CoV-2. The samples were drawn from two sources: the first 160 participants of the ongoing ImmuneRACE study, and 950 to 1,500 subjects contributed by 6 global collaborators. The sample metadata nearly always contained a de-identified subject ID, COVID-19 status, age in years and sex. Where available, HLA class I and class II types were taken from metadata supplied by the sample provider and were not determined by assay-based typing. Results the study describes overall, beyond this receptor: The amount of clinical and demographic metadata varied by source and participant and was provided uncurated.

V has 8 bases trimmed and J has 0 bases trimmed; junction bases matching no gene number 3. The germline V gene gives CDR1 as MNHEY and CDR2 as SVGAGI. Including the terminal cysteine and phenylalanine, the CDR3 comprises 14 residues. Only the CDR3 region is kept as DNA, spanning 42 bases read in frame from base 1. TCRbeta CDR3 regions were amplified from genomic DNA using the immunoSEQ Assay, a bias-controlled multiplex PCR. In the source study's methods: The number of nucleated cells in each sample was estimated by amplification of reference gene primers within the assay. To quantify the absolute abundance of each unique TCRbeta CDR3 rearrangement, sequence reads were collapsed and filtered. For each sample, productive Simpson clonality was calculated by taking the square root of Simpson's diversity index across productive rearrangements. TCRdb holds this immuneACCESS table with in-frame rearrangements only. Some clones are missing; in checked studies, unresolved V genes explain under half, and the rest has no known cause. The V and J calls and the clone size are those of that table, but D and trimming were determined from the DNA. This sample comprises 200,000 to 250,000 clones, roughly 81% of them detected only once. The ten largest clones take up roughly 8% of the sample.

At one collaborating source in Seattle, patients were enrolled during active infection and were followed longitudinally through the course of disease. The collaborating institutions used their own protocols to collect whole blood in K2EDTA tubes. For TCRbeta analysis, collaborators shipped samples as frozen whole blood, isolated PBMCs, or DNA extracted from either of those sample types. Concerning this clone itself: Its binding antigen is unknown. Base qualities are missing; no much larger clone stands one base away.

The specimen was peripheral blood. The V gene is TRBV6-5 and the J gene is TRBJ1-5; 8 middle bases align to TRBD1. The clonotype comes from an elderly woman with COVID-19, enrolled during active disease. The CDR3 protein is CASRTGTSNQPQHF. The DNA sequence is TGTGCCAGCCGGACAGGGACTAGCAATCAGCCCCAGCATTTT.